The rows below give T cell receptor beta chains drawn from one sample of a study of OX40 agonist ivuxolimab in advanced cancers. Sequencing used immunoSEQ multiplex PCR; TCRdb keeps in-frame clones, though not all of them. This sample has some 60,000 clones, with about four fifths found just once. The sequences come from CD4+ or CD8+ T cells sorted from blood, collected in a trial of the OX40 agonist ivuxolimab. The receptors stem from an adult with an advanced solid tumor such as melanoma, head and neck, liver or kidney cancer. The CDR3 runs from the conserved cysteine through the conserved F or W. Each record gives: clone size, J gene, V gene, D gene, CDR3 protein, CDR3 DNA. D genes are given only for firm matches. Size is stated for part of the rows, as once, few or many counts, or as a class when the clone is expanded.

abundance: -
j_gene: TRBJ2-3
v_gene: TRBV11-3
d_gene: -
CDR3aa: CASSRGPGTDTQYF
CDR3nt: TGTGCCAGCAGCCGCGGCCCTGGTACAGATACGCAGTATTTT

abundance: -
j_gene: TRBJ2-5
v_gene: TRBV30
d_gene: TRBD2
CDR3aa: CAWSVGLAEYQETQYF
CDR3nt: TGTGCCTGGAGTGTCGGACTAGCGGAGTACCAAGAGACCCAGTACTTC

abundance: -
j_gene: TRBJ2-3
v_gene: TRBV28
d_gene: -
CDR3aa: CASSLGAGTDTQYF
CDR3nt: TGTGCCAGCAGCCTCGGAGCCGGCACAGATACGCAGTATTTT

abundance: -
j_gene: TRBJ1-1
v_gene: TRBV7-6
d_gene: -
CDR3aa: CASSLEVAGEAFF
CDR3nt: TGTGCCAGCAGCTTAGAGGTAGCCGGTGAAGCTTTCTTT

abundance: -
j_gene: TRBJ2-5
v_gene: TRBV7-6
d_gene: -
CDR3aa: CASSLADETQYF
CDR3nt: TGTGCCAGCAGCTTAGCGGACGAGACCCAGTACTTC

abundance: -
j_gene: TRBJ2-2
v_gene: TRBV27
d_gene: TRBD1
CDR3aa: CASSLTGGSGELFF
CDR3nt: TGTGCCAGCAGTTTAACAGGGGGTTCCGGGGAGCTGTTTTTT

abundance: -
j_gene: TRBJ2-5
v_gene: TRBV21-1
d_gene: -
CDR3aa: CASRLRRGRAGETQYF
CDR3nt: TGTGCCAGCAGATTAAGACGGGGGAGGGCCGGGGAGACCCAGTACTTC

abundance: -
j_gene: TRBJ1-6
v_gene: TRBV6-4
d_gene: -
CDR3aa: CASCRGESSPLHF
CDR3nt: TGTGCCAGCTGCAGGGGCGAGAGTTCACCCCTCCACTTT

abundance: -
j_gene: TRBJ2-2
v_gene: TRBV19
d_gene: -
CDR3aa: CASTQGVGELFF
CDR3nt: TGTGCCAGTACCCAGGGAGTCGGGGAGCTGTTTTTT

abundance: -
j_gene: TRBJ2-3
v_gene: TRBV19
d_gene: TRBD2
CDR3aa: CASSPAGGADTQYF
CDR3nt: TGTGCCAGTTCCCCAGCGGGAGGAGCGGATACGCAGTATTTT

abundance: few
j_gene: TRBJ1-6
v_gene: TRBV2
d_gene: TRBD1
CDR3aa: CASRMDRAYNSPLHF
CDR3nt: TGTGCCAGCAGGATGGACAGGGCTTATAATTCACCCCTCCACTTT

abundance: -
j_gene: TRBJ1-1
v_gene: TRBV5-1
d_gene: -
CDR3aa: CASSFVGRAEAFF
CDR3nt: TGCGCCAGCAGCTTCGTCGGGCGCGCTGAAGCTTTCTTT

abundance: -
j_gene: TRBJ2-1
v_gene: TRBV4-1
d_gene: -
CDR3aa: CASSQVPHNEQFF
CDR3nt: TGCGCCAGCAGCCAAGTACCTCACAATGAGCAGTTCTTC

abundance: -
j_gene: TRBJ1-1
v_gene: TRBV10-3
d_gene: TRBD1
CDR3aa: CAIRGGRDTEAFF
CDR3nt: TGTGCCATCAGAGGGGGCAGGGACACTGAAGCTTTCTTT

abundance: -
j_gene: TRBJ1-3
v_gene: TRBV5-4
d_gene: TRBD1
CDR3aa: CASSADRASGNTIYF
CDR3nt: TGTGCCAGCAGCGCGGACAGGGCTTCTGGAAACACCATATATTTT

abundance: -
j_gene: TRBJ2-7
v_gene: TRBV15
d_gene: -
CDR3aa: CATSTDEASKQYF
CDR3nt: TGTGCCACCAGCACCGACGAGGCTTCCAAGCAGTACTTC

abundance: -
j_gene: TRBJ1-4
v_gene: TRBV6-6
d_gene: -
CDR3aa: CASLGGGEKLFF
CDR3nt: TGTGCCAGCCTAGGGGGTGGGGAAAAACTGTTTTTT

abundance: -
j_gene: TRBJ2-7
v_gene: TRBV11-2
d_gene: -
CDR3aa: CASSLASGYEQYF
CDR3nt: TGTGCCAGCAGCTTAGCGAGCGGCTACGAGCAGTACTTC

abundance: -
j_gene: TRBJ2-1
v_gene: TRBV7-9
d_gene: -
CDR3aa: CASSLPVYSEQFF
CDR3nt: TGTGCCAGCAGCTTACCAGTCTACAGTGAGCAGTTCTTC

abundance: -
j_gene: TRBJ1-2
v_gene: TRBV6-5
d_gene: TRBD1
CDR3aa: CAARPPGGGYGYTF
CDR3nt: TGTGCCGCCCGACCCCCAGGGGGCGGCTATGGCTACACCTTC

abundance: -
j_gene: TRBJ2-7
v_gene: TRBV9
d_gene: TRBD2
CDR3aa: CASSISGGSYEQYF
CDR3nt: TGTGCCAGCAGCATTAGCGGGGGGTCGTACGAGCAGTACTTC

abundance: once
j_gene: TRBJ2-7
v_gene: TRBV5-1
d_gene: TRBD2
CDR3aa: CASSLVGGDEQYF
CDR3nt: TGCGCCAGCAGCTTGGTGGGGGGGGACGAGCAGTACTTC

abundance: -
j_gene: TRBJ2-1
v_gene: TRBV10-1
d_gene: TRBD2
CDR3aa: CASSEQRGGPRGEQFF
CDR3nt: TGCGCCAGCAGTGAGCAGCGGGGGGGCCCCCGAGGCGAGCAGTTCTTC

abundance: -
j_gene: TRBJ1-4
v_gene: TRBV6-5
d_gene: TRBD1
CDR3aa: CASSEGTDNEKLFF
CDR3nt: TGTGCCAGCAGCGAAGGGACAGATAATGAAAAACTGTTTTTT

abundance: once
j_gene: TRBJ2-2
v_gene: TRBV2
d_gene: -
CDR3aa: CASIQGISGELFF
CDR3nt: TGTGCCAGCATACAGGGTATCTCCGGGGAGCTGTTTTTT

abundance: once
j_gene: TRBJ2-1
v_gene: TRBV7-9
d_gene: -
CDR3aa: CASLTSRFSHEQFF
CDR3nt: TGTGCCAGCCTAACTAGCCGATTTAGTCATGAGCAGTTCTTC